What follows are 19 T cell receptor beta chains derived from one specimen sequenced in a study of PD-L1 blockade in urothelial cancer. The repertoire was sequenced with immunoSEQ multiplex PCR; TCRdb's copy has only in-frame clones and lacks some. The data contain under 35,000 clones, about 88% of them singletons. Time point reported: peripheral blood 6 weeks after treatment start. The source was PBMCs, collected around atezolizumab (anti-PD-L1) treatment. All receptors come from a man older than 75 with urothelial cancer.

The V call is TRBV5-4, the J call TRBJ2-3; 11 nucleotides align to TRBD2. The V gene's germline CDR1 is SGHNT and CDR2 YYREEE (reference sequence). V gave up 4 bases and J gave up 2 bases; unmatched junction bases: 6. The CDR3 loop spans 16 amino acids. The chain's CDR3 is CASSPGTSGPTDTQYF. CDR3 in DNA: TGTGCCAGCAGCCCGGGGACTAGCGGACCCACAGATACGCAGTATTTT.

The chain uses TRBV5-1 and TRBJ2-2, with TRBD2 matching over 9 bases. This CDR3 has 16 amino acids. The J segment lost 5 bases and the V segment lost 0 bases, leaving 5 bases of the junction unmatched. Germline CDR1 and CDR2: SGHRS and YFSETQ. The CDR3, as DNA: TGCGCCAGCAGCTTGGCCTCTAGCGGGACGACCGGGGAGCTGTTTTTT. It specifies CASSLASSGTTGELFF.

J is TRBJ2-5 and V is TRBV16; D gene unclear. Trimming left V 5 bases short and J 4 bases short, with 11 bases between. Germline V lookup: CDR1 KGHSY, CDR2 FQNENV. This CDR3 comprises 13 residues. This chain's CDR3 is CASSGPLRETQYF. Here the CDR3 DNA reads TGTGCCAGCAGCGGGCCACTGCGAGAGACCCAGTACTTC. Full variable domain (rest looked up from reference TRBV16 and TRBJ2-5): GEEVAQTPKHLVRGEGQKAKLYCAPIKGHSYVFWYQQVLKNEFKFLISFQNENVFDETGMPKERFSAKCLPNSPCSLEIQATKLEDSAVYFCASSGPLRETQYFGPGTRLLVL.

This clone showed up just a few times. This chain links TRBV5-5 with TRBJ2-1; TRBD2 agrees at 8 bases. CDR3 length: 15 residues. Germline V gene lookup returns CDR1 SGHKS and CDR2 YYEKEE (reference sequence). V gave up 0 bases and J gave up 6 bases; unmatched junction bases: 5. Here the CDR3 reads CASSLVAGGSNEQFF. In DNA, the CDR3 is TGTGCCAGCAGCTTGGTGGCGGGAGGAAGCAATGAGCAGTTCTTC.

CDR3 nucleotides: TGCGCCAGCAGTGAGCAGACACGCACAGATACGCAGTATTTT. Amino acid sequence: CASSEQTRTDTQYF. This sequence joins TRBV10-2 and TRBJ2-3; unclear D gene. The CDR3 has 14 amino acids. The germline V and J ends were trimmed by 2 bases and 1 base, with 7 bases remaining between them. Germline CDR1 reads WSHSY; CDR2 reads SAAADI.

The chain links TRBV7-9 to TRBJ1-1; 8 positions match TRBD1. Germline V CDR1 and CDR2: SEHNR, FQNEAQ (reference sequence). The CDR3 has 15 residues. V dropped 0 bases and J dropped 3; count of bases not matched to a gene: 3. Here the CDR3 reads CASSLAQGGDTEAFF. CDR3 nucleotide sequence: TGTGCCAGCAGCTTAGCACAGGGGGGGGACACTGAAGCTTTCTTT.

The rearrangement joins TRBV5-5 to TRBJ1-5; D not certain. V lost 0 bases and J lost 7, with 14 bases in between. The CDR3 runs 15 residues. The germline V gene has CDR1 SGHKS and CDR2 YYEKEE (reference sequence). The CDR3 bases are TGTGCCAGCAGCTTGGGGGTGGTGGGGAGGCAGCCCCAGCATTTT. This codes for CASSLGVVGRQPQHF.

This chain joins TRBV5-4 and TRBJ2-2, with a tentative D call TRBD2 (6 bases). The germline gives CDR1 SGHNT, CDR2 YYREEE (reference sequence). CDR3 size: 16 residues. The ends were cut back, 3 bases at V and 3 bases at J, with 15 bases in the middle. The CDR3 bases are TGTGCCAGCAGCTCCCTACGGGGGTCGCACACCGGGGAGCTGTTTTTT. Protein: CASSSLRGSHTGELFF. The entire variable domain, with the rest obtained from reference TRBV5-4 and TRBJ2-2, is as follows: ETGVTQSPTHLIKTRGQQVTLRCSSQSGHNTVSWYQQALGQGPQFIFQYYREEENGRGNFPPRFSGLQFPNYSSELNVNALELDDSALYLCASSSLRGSHTGELFFGEGSRLTVL.

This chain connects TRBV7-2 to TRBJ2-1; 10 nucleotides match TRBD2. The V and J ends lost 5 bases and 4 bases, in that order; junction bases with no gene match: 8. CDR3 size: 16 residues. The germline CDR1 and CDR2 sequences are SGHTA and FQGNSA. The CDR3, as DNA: TGTGCCAGCAGCCGCCCACTAGCGGGAATTTACAATGAGCAGTTCTTC. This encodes CASSRPLAGIYNEQFF.

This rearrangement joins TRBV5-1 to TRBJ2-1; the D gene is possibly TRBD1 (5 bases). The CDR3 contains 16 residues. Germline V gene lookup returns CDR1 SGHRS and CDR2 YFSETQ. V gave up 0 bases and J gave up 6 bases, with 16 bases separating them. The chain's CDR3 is CASSLEGWQGFNEQFF. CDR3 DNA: TGCGCCAGCAGCTTGGAGGGTTGGCAGGGATTCAATGAGCAGTTCTTC.

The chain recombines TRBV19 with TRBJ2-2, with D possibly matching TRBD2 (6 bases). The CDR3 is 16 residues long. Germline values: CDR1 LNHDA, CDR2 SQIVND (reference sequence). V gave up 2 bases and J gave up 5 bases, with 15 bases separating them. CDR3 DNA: TGTGCCAGTAGTATACAGGGCGGGATCGCTACCGGGGAGCTGTTTTTT. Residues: CASSIQGGIATGELFF.

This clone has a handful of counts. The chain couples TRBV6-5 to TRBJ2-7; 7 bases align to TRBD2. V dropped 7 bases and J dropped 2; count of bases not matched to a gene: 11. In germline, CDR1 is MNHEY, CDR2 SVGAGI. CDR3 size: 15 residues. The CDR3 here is CASISGGGVAYEQYF. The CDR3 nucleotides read TGTGCCAGCATTTCGGGGGGAGGAGTAGCCTACGAGCAGTACTTC.

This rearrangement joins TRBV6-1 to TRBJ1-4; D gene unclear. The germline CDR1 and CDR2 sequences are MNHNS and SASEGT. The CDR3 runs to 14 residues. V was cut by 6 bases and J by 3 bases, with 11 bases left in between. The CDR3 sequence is CASSPAVPNEKLFF. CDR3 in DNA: TGTGCCAGCAGCCCCGCAGTACCTAATGAAAAACTGTTTTTT.

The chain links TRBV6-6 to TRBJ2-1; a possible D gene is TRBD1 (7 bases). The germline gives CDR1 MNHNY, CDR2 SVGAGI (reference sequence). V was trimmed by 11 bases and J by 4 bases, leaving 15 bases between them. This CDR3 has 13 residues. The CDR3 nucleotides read TGTGCCGGGGCCTCAGGGGGGTACAATGAGCAGTTCTTC. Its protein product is CAGASGGYNEQFF.

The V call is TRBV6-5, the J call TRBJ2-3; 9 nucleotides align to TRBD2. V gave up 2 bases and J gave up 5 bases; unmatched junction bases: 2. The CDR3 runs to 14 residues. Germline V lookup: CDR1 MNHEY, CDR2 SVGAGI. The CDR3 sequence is CASSYASGIDTQYF. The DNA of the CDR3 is TGTGCCAGCAGTTACGCTAGCGGGATAGATACGCAGTATTTT.

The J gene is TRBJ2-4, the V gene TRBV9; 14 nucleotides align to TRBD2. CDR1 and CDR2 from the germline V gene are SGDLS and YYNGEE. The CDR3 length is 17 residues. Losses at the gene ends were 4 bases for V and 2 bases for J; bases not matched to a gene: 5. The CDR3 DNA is TGTGCCAGCAGCCCGAGACTAGCGGGAGGGTCCAAAAACATTCAGTACTTC. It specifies CASSPRLAGGSKNIQYF.

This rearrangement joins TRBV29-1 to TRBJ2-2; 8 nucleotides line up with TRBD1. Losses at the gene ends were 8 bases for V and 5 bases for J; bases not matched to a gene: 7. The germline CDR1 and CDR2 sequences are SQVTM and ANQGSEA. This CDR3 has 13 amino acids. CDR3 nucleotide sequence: TGCAGCTACCTACAGGGGGGAACCGGGGAGCTGTTTTTT. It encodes CSYLQGGTGELFF.

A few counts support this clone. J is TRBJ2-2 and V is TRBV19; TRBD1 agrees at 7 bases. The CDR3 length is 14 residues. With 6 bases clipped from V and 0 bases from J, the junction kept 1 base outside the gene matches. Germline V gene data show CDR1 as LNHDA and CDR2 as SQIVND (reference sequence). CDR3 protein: CASRGQTNTGELFF. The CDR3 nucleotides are TGTGCCAGTAGGGGACAGACGAACACCGGGGAGCTGTTTTTT.

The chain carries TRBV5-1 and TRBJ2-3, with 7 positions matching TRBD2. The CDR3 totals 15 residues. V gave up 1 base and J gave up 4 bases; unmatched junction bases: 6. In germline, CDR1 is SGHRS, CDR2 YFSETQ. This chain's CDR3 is CASSLLAVKADTQYF. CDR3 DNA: TGCGCCAGCAGCTTGCTAGCGGTTAAGGCAGATACGCAGTATTTT.